Listed below are T cell receptor beta chains from one sample, sequenced in a study of cytomegalovirus exposure and HLA in healthy donors. Produced via immunoSEQ multiplex PCR; TCRdb's table is partial and in-frame only. The sample has 100,000 or so clones, just over 75% seen once. Sequenced material: PBMCs. Receptors were obtained from a man aged 35-49 years in good health and CMV-seropositive. Both conserved end residues are part of each CDR3. The D gene is left open where the match is weak. Size is stated for part of the rows, as once, few or many counts, or as a class when the clone is expanded.

CASSQDWDIGYEQYF | TGCGCCAGCAGCCAAGATTGGGACATTGGGTACGAGCAGTACTTC | TRBV4-3 | . | TRBJ2-7 | .
CASSFYNLAGAVYEQYF | TGTGCCAGCAGTTTTTATAATCTTGCGGGAGCCGTTTACGAGCAGTACTTC | TRBV28 | . | TRBJ2-7 | TRBD2
CASTPDGGQETQYF | TGTGCCAGCACCCCAGACGGAGGCCAAGAGACCCAGTACTTC | TRBV5-4 | . | TRBJ2-5 | .
CASSRGQGAWGYTF | TGTGCCAGCAGCCGGGGACAGGGGGCGTGGGGCTACACCTTC | TRBV6-5 | once | TRBJ1-2 | TRBD1
CAWSWAHPIKNSQYF | TGTGCCTGGAGTTGGGCCCACCCGATCAAAAACAGTCAGTACTTC | TRBV30 | . | TRBJ2-4 | .
CASSPGQGVNEQFF | TGTGCCAGCAGCCCAGGACAGGGGGTCAATGAGCAGTTCTTC | TRBV4-2 | . | TRBJ2-1 | TRBD1
CASSLGQHSSYEQYF | TGTGCCAGCAGCTTGGGACAGCATTCTTCCTACGAGCAGTACTTC | TRBV5-8 | . | TRBJ2-7 | .
CASTIRTTGGYSPLHF | TGTGCCAGCACCATCCGAACGACAGGGGGGTATTCACCCCTCCACTTT | TRBV7-9 | . | TRBJ1-6 | TRBD1
CASWGDSGQVDGHTF | TGTGCCAGCTGGGGGGACAGCGGCCAGGTGGACGGCCACACCTTC | TRBV28 | once | TRBJ1-2 | TRBD1
CASSPSGRADEQYF | TGTGCCAGCAGCCCTAGCGGGAGGGCCGACGAGCAGTACTTC | TRBV7-9 | . | TRBJ2-7 | TRBD2
CASGVGWRDYTF | TGTGCCAGCGGGGTGGGATGGAGGGACTACACCTTC | TRBV27 | . | TRBJ1-2 | .
CASSPQGRGNTEAFF | TGTGCCAGCAGCCCTCAAGGGCGGGGGAACACTGAAGCTTTCTTT | TRBV7-2 | . | TRBJ1-1 | .
CAISESGTNPQYF | TGTGCCATCAGTGAGTCGGGGACTAACCCGCAGTACTTC | TRBV10-3 | . | TRBJ2-7 | TRBD2
CASSETGWRDQPQHF | TGTGCCAGCAGCGAGACAGGGTGGAGAGATCAGCCCCAGCATTTT | TRBV9 | once | TRBJ1-5 | TRBD1
CASSLAGRYSNEQFF | TGTGCCAGCAGCTTAGCGGGCCGATATAGCAATGAGCAGTTCTTC | TRBV7-9 | . | TRBJ2-1 | .
CASNRGLAGGRTDTQYF | TGTGCCAGCAACCGGGGACTAGCGGGGGGGAGGACAGATACGCAGTATTTT | TRBV27 | . | TRBJ2-3 | TRBD2
CSASLSETQYF | TGCAGTGCTAGCCTATCGGAGACCCAGTACTTC | TRBV20-1 | . | TRBJ2-5 | .